This T cell receptor (beta chain) came from a study of T cells in Graves' hyperthyroidism and ophthalmopathy. CDR1 is SQVTM, CDR2 ANQGSEA, per germline. CDR3 length equals 12 residues. Trimming shortened V by 4 bases and J by 0 bases, and 7 bases separated the two germline ends. Diagnostic decisions used clinical symptoms, serum thyroxine and TRAb, thyroid ultrasound and orbital computed tomography. In this sample, this clonotype turned up many times. Its cognate antigen is unknown. Study results and limitations: Prediction of ophthalmopathy progression came a median roughly 6.4 months pre-onset. Most clonotypes expanded in thyroid above 0.001 were likewise present in blood. Classification by a 13 V-J model distinguished ophthalmopathy from stable hyperthyroidism.

Authors of the study amplified TCR beta CDR3 regions from RNA transcripts. The HTBI set primed first-round TCR CDR3 RT-PCR. In TCRdb, the multiplex PCR reads were re-called with MiXCR into one record per CDR3 protein. The table has 550,000 to 700,000 distinct CDR3 sequences, 40% to 55% seen once; the top ten hold roughly 20%. This TCR derives from an adult woman with Graves' disease, either hyperthyroidism or ophthalmopathy (not recorded which). The sample comprised peripheral blood or thyroid tissue (not recorded which). The chain carries TRBV29-1 and TRBJ2-7; D uncertain. As DNA, the CDR3 is TGCAGCGTTGTTGGGCCCTCCTACGAGCAGTACTTC. Its translation: CSVVGPSYEQYF.